One and the same sample provided the 18 T cell receptor beta chains below, sequenced in a study of T cells after somatic rescue of genetic block. Assay used: immunoSEQ multiplex PCR; TCRdb lists only in-frame clones, some missing. This repertoire shows 14,000 to 15,000 clones, around 70% found once; its top ten account for about 14%. Sequencing was carried out using peripheral blood mononuclear cells (PBMCs). Receptors originate from a boy aged 5 to 17.

Points on this clone: Other DNA sequences in this specimen translate into the identical CDR3. The chain recombines TRBV18 with TRBJ2-1; 7 positions match TRBD2. J gave up 3 bases and V 2 bases, and 4 bases lay outside the gene matches. The CDR3 runs 15 residues. From germline, CDR1 is KGHSH and CDR2 LQKENI. The chain's CDR3 is CASSPRLADYNEQFF. The CDR3 nucleotides read TGTGCCAGCTCACCAAGGCTAGCGGACTACAATGAGCAGTTCTTC.

This chain uses TRBV5-6 with TRBJ1-1; D is possibly TRBD1 (5 bases). This CDR3 has 14 residues. From germline, CDR1 is SGHDT and CDR2 YYEEEE. The V end lost 7 bases, the J end lost 1 base, and 14 bases lay between the germline ends. The CDR3 DNA sequence: TGTGCCAGCGGATGGCCAACAGGGAACACTGAAGCTTTCTTT. Translation gives CASGWPTGNTEAFF.

The CDR3 bases are TGTGCCAGCAGTTTAGATCCTTCAGGCGCGTCCACTGAAGCTTTCTTT. Amino acid sequence: CASSLDPSGASTEAFF. This chain uses TRBV28 with TRBJ1-1; no clear D. Looked up from germline, CDR1 is MDHEN and CDR2 is SYDVKM. V lost 2 bases, J lost 4 bases, and 17 bases lay in between. The CDR3 is 16 residues long.

This clone came up once. The chain recombines TRBV6-6 with TRBJ2-1; D could derive from TRBD1 or TRBD2 (5 bases each). V was trimmed by 6 bases and J by 8 bases, leaving 17 bases between them. CDR3 length equals 14 residues. Germline V gene lookup returns CDR1 MNHNY and CDR2 SVGAGI (reference sequence). DNA for the CDR3: TGTGCCAGCAGCTACGGGGACCCGGCCGATGAGCAGTTCTTC. Encoded protein: CASSYGDPADEQFF.

The V gene is TRBV10-1, the J gene TRBJ2-3, with D possibly TRBD2 on 6 matching bases. CDR1 is WNHNN, CDR2 SYGVQD, per germline (reference sequence). The CDR3 totals 16 residues. V lost 3 bases, J lost 0 bases, and 13 bases lay in between. The CDR3 is CASSDPGGISTDTQYF. The CDR3 DNA sequence: TGCGCCAGCAGTGACCCCGGCGGGATTAGCACAGATACGCAGTATTTT.

The chain couples TRBV27 to TRBJ2-5; D may be TRBD1 or TRBD2 (6 bases each). V was shortened by 5 bases and J by 4 bases, with 11 bases between the two germline ends. The germline gives CDR1 MNHEY, CDR2 SMNVEV (reference sequence). The CDR3 runs to 13 residues. The CDR3 DNA follows: TGTGCCAGCAGTCCACAGGGAGGAGAGACCCAGTACTTC. Protein sequence: CASSPQGGETQYF.

This rearrangement joins TRBV25-1 to TRBJ1-4; 8 bases are shared with TRBD1. The germline CDR1 and CDR2 sequences are MGHDK and SYGVNS. The CDR3 consists of 15 residues. Germline trimming cut 4 bases from V and 4 bases from J; bases unmatched to any gene: 5. This chain's CDR3 is CASSAGDRRNEKLFF. CDR3 bases: TGTGCCAGCAGTGCCGGGGACAGGCGTAATGAAAAACTGTTTTTT. Full variable domain (rest looked up from reference TRBV25-1 and TRBJ1-4): EADIYQTPRYLVIGTGKKITLECSQTMGHDKMYWYQQDPGMELHLIHYSYGVNSTEKGDLSSESTVSRIRTEHFPLTLESARPSHTSQYLCASSAGDRRNEKLFFGSGTQLSVL.

The chain links TRBV18 to TRBJ1-1; tentatively, D is TRBD1 (6 bases). This CDR3 has 16 amino acids. Trimming took off 0 bases at V and 4 bases at J, with 15 bases between the two ends. Germline lookup yields CDR1 KGHSH and CDR2 LQKENI. CDR3: CASSPPKGVRITEAFF. DNA for the CDR3: TGTGCCAGCTCACCACCTAAGGGGGTCAGGATCACTGAAGCTTTCTTT.

V and J are TRBV18 and TRBJ2-5; no reliable D call. This CDR3 spans 14 amino acids. Trimming pared 0 bases from V and 2 bases from J, leaving 7 bases between. CDR1 and CDR2 from the germline V gene are KGHSH and LQKENI. The CDR3 sequence is CASSPPAAQETQYF. CDR3 coding DNA: TGTGCCAGCTCACCACCGGCAGCTCAAGAGACCCAGTACTTC.

The chain has TRBV18 and TRBJ2-1, with D perhaps matching TRBD2 (6 bases). This CDR3 comprises 21 residues. From germline, CDR1 is KGHSH and CDR2 LQKENI. V was pared by 5 bases and J by 3 bases, with 32 bases between. The CDR3 spells CASSKIGGLLPPSGDYNEQFF. The CDR3 coding sequence is TGTGCCAGCTCAAAAATCGGGGGACTCCTACCTCCTTCGGGGGACTACAATGAGCAGTTCTTC.

The chain has TRBV28 and TRBJ2-2; D perhaps matches TRBD1 (5 bases). The CDR3 is 15 residues long. The germline CDR1 and CDR2 sequences are MDHEN and SYDVKM. V shed 6 bases and J shed 5 bases, with 16 bases lying between them. CDR3 sequence (DNA): TGTGCCAGCAGATCAACCAGGGTGTGGACCGGGGAGCTGTTTTTT. Its translation: CASRSTRVWTGELFF.

The J gene is TRBJ1-2, the V gene TRBV19, with D perhaps TRBD1 (6 bases). V lost 0 bases and J 0 bases, leaving 17 bases between the germline ends. CDR3 size: 18 residues. The germline gives CDR1 LNHDA, CDR2 SQIVND (reference sequence). CDR3 DNA sequence: TGTGCCAGTAGTATAGATGGTCTTCGGACAGCTACTAACTATGGCTACACCTTC. Translating gives CASSIDGLRTATNYGYTF. Using reference TRBV19 and TRBJ1-2 for the parts outside the CDR3, the full variable domain is DGGITQSPKYLFRKEGQNVTLSCEQNLNHDAMYWYRQDPGQGLRLIYYSQIVNDFQKGDIAEGYSVSREKKESFPLTVTSAQKNPTAFYLCASSIDGLRTATNYGYTFGSGTRLTVV.

The chain combines TRBV27 with TRBJ2-3; 9 bases fit TRBD2. The germline V gene has CDR1 MNHEY and CDR2 SMNVEV (reference sequence). CDR3 length: 15 amino acids. The V and J ends lost 3 bases and 3 bases, in that order; junction bases with no gene match: 4. The CDR3, as DNA: TGTGCCAGCAGTTTCGGACTAGCGAGGACAGATACGCAGTATTTT. Translated: CASSFGLARTDTQYF.

There are a few counts of this clone. V gene TRBV6-7 combines with J gene TRBJ2-2; 7 bases agree with TRBD2. TRBV6-7 is flagged as an ORF with uncertain function. The CDR3 has 20 amino acids. Trimming at V came to 0 bases and at J to 5 bases, leaving 18 bases not matched to a gene. The CDR3 nucleotides are TGTGCCAGCAGTTACTCGCGGACTAGTCCTAGGGGAACTCTTACCGGGGAGCTGTTTTTT. Amino acid sequence: CASSYSRTSPRGTLTGELFF.

The chain recombines TRBV9 with TRBJ2-1; 9 bases map to TRBD2. This CDR3 is built from 15 residues. V was clipped by 0 bases and J by 7 bases; unmatched bases: 5. The germline V gene has CDR1 SGDLS and CDR2 YYNGEE. The CDR3 is CASSVGGLARNEQFF. Written as DNA, the CDR3 is TGTGCCAGCAGCGTAGGGGGACTAGCTAGGAATGAGCAGTTCTTC.

V gene TRBV4-1 combines with J gene TRBJ1-3; 7 nucleotides match TRBD1. The CDR3 runs 15 residues. Germline V gene data show CDR1 as MGHRA and CDR2 as YSYEKL. V was pared by 1 base and J by 2 bases, with 2 bases of the junction left unmatched. The CDR3: CASSQVQGPGNTIYF. For the CDR3, the DNA is TGCGCCAGCAGCCAAGTACAGGGGCCTGGAAACACCATATATTTT.

V usage is TRBV5-1 and J usage is TRBJ2-7, with TRBD2 identical over 12 bases. The CDR3 is 15 residues long. Germline values: CDR1 SGHRS, CDR2 YFSETQ. Unmatched junction bases numbered 9, after V lost 4 bases and J lost 7 bases. CDR3: CASSGRLAGEGEQYF. In nucleotides, the CDR3 is TGCGCCAGCAGCGGACGACTAGCGGGAGAAGGAGAGCAGTACTTC.

V gene TRBV12-5 combines with J gene TRBJ1-2; TRBD1 aligns across 7 bases. Germline CDR1 LGHNT, CDR2 FRNRAP. J was trimmed by 2 bases and V by 7 bases; bases with no gene match: 4. The CDR3 has 13 residues. The CDR3 DNA reads as TGTGCTAGTGCCAAGACAGGGAACTATGGCTACACCTTC. Its translation is CASAKTGNYGYTF.